This TCR beta chain appears in the sequencing data of a study of tumor and adjacent non-tumor tissue in lung cancer. Study results and limitations: Tumor TCR diversity, when higher, was linked to shorter survival.

This sample's RNA came from whole unsorted tissue. The normal lung tissue was taken more than 3 cm from the tumor edge. TCRbeta libraries were built with three rounds of nested PCR, modified from ARM-PCR. TCRdb re-derived calls from the multiplex PCR reads in MiXCR, one entry per CDR3 protein. The profile shows 70,000 to 90,000 distinct CDR3 sequences, under 70% of them singletons. This clonotype has just a few counts. Its antigen is unknown. The junction departs from the called germline gene at one end, perhaps through a read error. The CDR3 spans 12 residues. Per the germline V gene, CDR1 is MNHNS and CDR2 is SASEGT.

The origin of this receptor is a woman aged 45-60 years with non-small cell lung cancer. This rearrangement joins TRBV6-1 to TRBJ2-1; D is possibly TRBD2 (5 bases). Sequenced material: distant non-tumor lung tissue. The CDR3 bases are TGTGTCAGCACCCTACCCAGCGGTGAGCAGTTCTTC. It specifies CVSTLPSGEQFF.